Listed below are T cell receptor beta chains from one sample, sequenced in a study of cytomegalovirus exposure and HLA in healthy donors. Generated by immunoSEQ multiplex PCR, the TCRdb table keeps only in-frame clones and is missing some. Counted here are about 77,000 clones, roughly 78% occurring once; the ten biggest clones make up 4.5%. The sequenced material came from PBMCs. The receptors here all came from a man aged 35 to 55 in good health and CMV-seronegative. The CDR3 runs from the conserved cysteine through the conserved F or W. The order of the fields is V gene, D gene, J gene, clone size, CDR3 DNA, CDR3 protein. The D gene is left open where the match is weak. A clone size is listed for some rows: how often the clone was seen (once, few, many), or a class if it is expanded.

v_call: TRBV30
d_call: -
j_call: TRBJ2-7
clone_size: few
cdr3_nt: TGTGCCTGGCTGGGGGGCTACGAGCAGTACTTC
cdr3_aa: CAWLGGYEQYF

v_call: TRBV5-1
d_call: -
j_call: TRBJ1-3
clone_size: few
cdr3_nt: TGCGCCAGCACCTCCGGACTCGGGAGCTCTGGAAACACCATATATTTT
cdr3_aa: CASTSGLGSSGNTIYF

v_call: TRBV5-1
d_call: -
j_call: TRBJ1-1
clone_size: -
cdr3_nt: TGCGCCAGCAGCTTGGTGGCAGGGGATCGAAACACTGAAGCTTTCTTT
cdr3_aa: CASSLVAGDRNTEAFF

v_call: TRBV5-4
d_call: TRBD2
j_call: TRBJ2-3
clone_size: -
cdr3_nt: TGTGCCAGCAGCCGGGGGCGGGAGGGTCGCACAGATACGCAGTATTTT
cdr3_aa: CASSRGREGRTDTQYF

v_call: TRBV2
d_call: TRBD2
j_call: TRBJ2-1
clone_size: -
cdr3_nt: TGTGCCAGCAGTGTTATGGCGGGAGGCGAGTTCTTC
cdr3_aa: CASSVMAGGEFF

v_call: TRBV6-6
d_call: TRBD2
j_call: TRBJ2-1
clone_size: -
cdr3_nt: TGTGCCAGCAGTTACCTAGCGGGAGTAGGCAATGAGCAGTTCTTC
cdr3_aa: CASSYLAGVGNEQFF

v_call: TRBV27
d_call: TRBD2
j_call: TRBJ2-5
clone_size: once
cdr3_nt: TGTGCCAGCAGCCGGACTAGCGGGAGCGGCTATGGAGAGACCCAGTACTTC
cdr3_aa: CASSRTSGSGYGETQYF

v_call: TRBV29-1
d_call: TRBD2
j_call: TRBJ2-7
clone_size: few
cdr3_nt: TGCAGCGTTGATAAAGCGGGAGTGCACGAGCAGTACTTC
cdr3_aa: CSVDKAGVHEQYF

v_call: TRBV30
d_call: TRBD2
j_call: TRBJ2-7
clone_size: few
cdr3_nt: TGTGCCTGGAGCGCCCCGGGACTAGCCCTCTACGAGCAGTACTTC
cdr3_aa: CAWSAPGLALYEQYF

v_call: TRBV25-1
d_call: -
j_call: TRBJ2-5
clone_size: -
cdr3_nt: TGTGCCAGCAGTGGTTCCACGGGGTCCCAGTACTTC
cdr3_aa: CASSGSTGSQYF

v_call: TRBV6-6
d_call: -
j_call: TRBJ2-7
clone_size: -
cdr3_nt: TGTGCCAGCAGATTAAGGGATTTACGGGAATACGAGCAGTACTTC
cdr3_aa: CASRLRDLREYEQYF

v_call: TRBV19
d_call: -
j_call: TRBJ1-3
clone_size: -
cdr3_nt: TGTGCCAGTAAGGACAGACTGAGCTCTGGAAACACCATATATTTT
cdr3_aa: CASKDRLSSGNTIYF

v_call: TRBV7-2
d_call: TRBD1
j_call: TRBJ1-3
clone_size: -
cdr3_nt: TGTGCCAGCAGCGCCCAGACAGGGGGGGACACCATATATTTT
cdr3_aa: CASSAQTGGDTIYF

v_call: TRBV15
d_call: -
j_call: TRBJ2-7
clone_size: -
cdr3_nt: TGTGCCACCAGCAGAGGTGCGGAGGCCCCCTACGAGCAGTACTTC
cdr3_aa: CATSRGAEAPYEQYF

v_call: TRBV6-5
d_call: -
j_call: TRBJ2-5
clone_size: once
cdr3_nt: TGTGCCAGCAGTTTTATCCGGGACACCGACCAAGAGACCCAGTACTTC
cdr3_aa: CASSFIRDTDQETQYF

v_call: TRBV9
d_call: -
j_call: TRBJ1-2
clone_size: -
cdr3_nt: TGTGCCAGCAGCGTAGACACAGAAATCTATGGCTACACCTTC
cdr3_aa: CASSVDTEIYGYTF

v_call: TRBV2
d_call: TRBD1
j_call: TRBJ2-6
clone_size: -
cdr3_nt: TGTGCCAGCAGTGATAGCCAGGGGGCGCTTGGGGCCAACGTCCTGACTTTC
cdr3_aa: CASSDSQGALGANVLTF

v_call: TRBV7-2
d_call: TRBD2
j_call: TRBJ2-3
clone_size: once
cdr3_nt: TGTGCCAGCAGCTTCCGTGGACTAGTCCTCACAGATACGCAGTATTTT
cdr3_aa: CASSFRGLVLTDTQYF

v_call: TRBV9
d_call: TRBD1
j_call: TRBJ1-4
clone_size: -
cdr3_nt: TGTGCCAGCAGCGGAGGGACAGCAACTAATGAAAAACTGTTTTTT
cdr3_aa: CASSGGTATNEKLFF

v_call: TRBV5-1
d_call: TRBD1
j_call: TRBJ1-1
clone_size: -
cdr3_nt: TGCGCCAGCACGGCAACTTTGACAGGGCCCATGAACACTGAAGCTTTCTTT
cdr3_aa: CASTATLTGPMNTEAFF

v_call: TRBV11-2
d_call: TRBD2
j_call: TRBJ2-7
clone_size: -
cdr3_nt: TGTGCCAGCAGACTCGCCTCGGCGGGGGGCGAGCAGTACTTC
cdr3_aa: CASRLASAGGEQYF

v_call: TRBV7-7
d_call: TRBD2
j_call: TRBJ2-5
clone_size: -
cdr3_nt: TGTGCTAGCAGCTTAGTAGCGGGAGCGTGGCAGACCCAGTACTTC
cdr3_aa: CASSLVAGAWQTQYF

v_call: TRBV9
d_call: -
j_call: TRBJ1-1
clone_size: -
cdr3_nt: TGTGCCAGCAGCCCACTTGGGGGGGTTGACACTGAAGCTTTCTTT
cdr3_aa: CASSPLGGVDTEAFF

v_call: TRBV7-2
d_call: -
j_call: TRBJ2-7
clone_size: -
cdr3_nt: TGTGCCAGCAGCTATTACCCCCTCCGGGAGCAGTACTTC
cdr3_aa: CASSYYPLREQYF

v_call: TRBV19
d_call: -
j_call: TRBJ1-2
clone_size: -
cdr3_nt: TGTGCCAGTAGTATAAGGGGGAATGGCTACACCTTC
cdr3_aa: CASSIRGNGYTF

v_call: TRBV23-1
d_call: -
j_call: TRBJ2-7
clone_size: -
cdr3_nt: TGCGCCAGCATTCCGGAGACTGAGAGCTCCTACGAGCAGTACTTC
cdr3_aa: CASIPETESSYEQYF

v_call: TRBV10-3
d_call: TRBD1
j_call: TRBJ1-2
clone_size: few
cdr3_nt: TGTGCCATCATTGGGACAGGGGGCGCCGGCTACACCTTC
cdr3_aa: CAIIGTGGAGYTF

v_call: TRBV19
d_call: -
j_call: TRBJ1-2
clone_size: -
cdr3_nt: TGTGCCAGTAGGGATTCAGGGATCCGACAGTCCTATGGCTACACCTTC
cdr3_aa: CASRDSGIRQSYGYTF

v_call: TRBV29-1
d_call: -
j_call: TRBJ1-1
clone_size: -
cdr3_nt: TGCAGCGTTGAAGAACGGGGGGGAGCTTTCTTT
cdr3_aa: CSVEERGGAFF

v_call: TRBV28
d_call: -
j_call: TRBJ1-2
clone_size: -
cdr3_nt: TGTGCCAGCAGCCTCACAGGTCCTAACTATGGCTACACCTTC
cdr3_aa: CASSLTGPNYGYTF

v_call: TRBV7-6
d_call: -
j_call: TRBJ1-2
clone_size: -
cdr3_nt: TGTGCCAGCAGCTCGAGCCCCGGGCAGGGTAGATCTAACTATGGCTACACCTTC
cdr3_aa: CASSSSPGQGRSNYGYTF

v_call: TRBV10-3
d_call: TRBD1
j_call: TRBJ1-5
clone_size: -
cdr3_nt: TGTGCCATCAGTGCAGGGGGAGGAGGCCAGCCCCAGCATTTT
cdr3_aa: CAISAGGGGQPQHF

v_call: TRBV4-2
d_call: TRBD1
j_call: TRBJ2-3
clone_size: once
cdr3_nt: TGTGCCAGCAGCCAAGTAAGACAGGGAACTCGTAAAGATACGCAGTATTTT
cdr3_aa: CASSQVRQGTRKDTQYF

v_call: TRBV4-2
d_call: TRBD1
j_call: TRBJ1-4
clone_size: -
cdr3_nt: TGTGCCAGCAGACTTACGGGACAGGGGGACGAAAAACTGTTTTTT
cdr3_aa: CASRLTGQGDEKLFF

v_call: TRBV27
d_call: -
j_call: TRBJ2-3
clone_size: -
cdr3_nt: TGTGCCAGCAGTTTGACGCGGACTAGCACAGATACGCAGTATTTT
cdr3_aa: CASSLTRTSTDTQYF

v_call: TRBV2
d_call: -
j_call: TRBJ1-4
clone_size: -
cdr3_nt: TGTGCCAGCAATCAGGGATTGAATGAAAAACTGTTTTTT
cdr3_aa: CASNQGLNEKLFF

v_call: TRBV5-4
d_call: -
j_call: TRBJ1-2
clone_size: few
cdr3_nt: TGTGCCAGCAGCTCTACGACGGGAAACTATGGCTACACCTTC
cdr3_aa: CASSSTTGNYGYTF

v_call: TRBV15
d_call: -
j_call: TRBJ1-5
clone_size: -
cdr3_nt: TGTGCCACCAGCAGAGATCTGGGAGGGAATCAGCCCCAGCATTTT
cdr3_aa: CATSRDLGGNQPQHF

v_call: TRBV25-1
d_call: -
j_call: TRBJ2-5
clone_size: -
cdr3_nt: TGTGCCAGCAGTGAAACTACGGAGCAGTACTTC
cdr3_aa: CASSETTEQYF

v_call: TRBV28
d_call: -
j_call: TRBJ1-1
clone_size: -
cdr3_nt: TGTGCCAGCAGTTTATGGGGGAGGGAGGACACTGAAGCTTTCTTT
cdr3_aa: CASSLWGREDTEAFF

v_call: TRBV10-2
d_call: -
j_call: TRBJ1-2
clone_size: -
cdr3_nt: TGCGCCAGCAGCGAACAGGGTTCTAATGGCTACACCTTC
cdr3_aa: CASSEQGSNGYTF

v_call: TRBV5-6
d_call: -
j_call: TRBJ1-1
clone_size: -
cdr3_nt: TGTGCCAGCAGGGAGCCAGGGGTTAACACTGAGGCTTTCTTT
cdr3_aa: CASREPGVNTEAFF

v_call: TRBV10-3
d_call: -
j_call: TRBJ2-3
clone_size: -
cdr3_nt: TGTGCCTCCCCGGGGGAACACGACACAGATACGCAGTATTTT
cdr3_aa: CASPGEHDTDTQYF

v_call: TRBV19
d_call: -
j_call: TRBJ2-3
clone_size: -
cdr3_nt: TGTGCCAGTAGTGCCACAGGGTGGACAGATACGCAGTATTTT
cdr3_aa: CASSATGWTDTQYF

v_call: TRBV7-3
d_call: TRBD2
j_call: TRBJ2-7
clone_size: -
cdr3_nt: TGTGCCAGCGCCCCTAGCGGGAGGAACGAGCAGTACTTC
cdr3_aa: CASAPSGRNEQYF

v_call: TRBV13
d_call: TRBD2
j_call: TRBJ2-7
clone_size: -
cdr3_nt: TGTGCCAGCAGCTCCCGGACTAGCGGACTAAGAGGCTCCTACGAGCAGTACTTC
cdr3_aa: CASSSRTSGLRGSYEQYF

v_call: TRBV9
d_call: TRBD1
j_call: TRBJ1-1
clone_size: -
cdr3_nt: TGTGCCAGCAGCGTAGGTTGGGACAGGCTGAACACTGAAGCTTTCTTT
cdr3_aa: CASSVGWDRLNTEAFF

v_call: TRBV12-2
d_call: -
j_call: TRBJ2-4
clone_size: -
cdr3_nt: TGTGCAAGTCGCTTAGGCGGGGACAGTTTTGACAAAAACATTCAGTACTTC
cdr3_aa: CASRLGGDSFDKNIQYF

v_call: TRBV25-1
d_call: -
j_call: TRBJ1-1
clone_size: few
cdr3_nt: TGTGCCAGCAGTGAATACGGCTTCCAGGCCAAAACTGAAGCTTTCTTT
cdr3_aa: CASSEYGFQAKTEAFF

v_call: TRBV10-3
d_call: TRBD1
j_call: TRBJ2-7
clone_size: -
cdr3_nt: TGTGCCACCGGGACAGGGTCCTACGAGCAGTACTTC
cdr3_aa: CATGTGSYEQYF